This T cell receptor beta chain was identified during a study of shared clonotypes between healthy human individuals. The method was immunoSEQ multiplex PCR; TCRdb's version includes in-frame clones alone and lacks a portion of them. The repertoire consists of some 2 million clones, with around 96% occurring once and the leading ten covering more than 0.9%. V shed 0 bases and J 5 bases; nucleotides not matched to a gene: 9. Germline values: CDR1 SEHNR, CDR2 FQNEAQ (reference sequence). The CDR3 has 16 amino acids. CD8 cells regarded as naive lacked CD45RO, were positively chosen for CCR7, and omitted terminally differentiated effector memory CD45RA+ cells.

Sequences were obtained from naive CD8+ T cells sorted from blood. This receptor was identified in a man in his late teens or twenties in good health. The V gene is TRBV7-9, the J gene TRBJ2-7, with 8 bases matching TRBD1. CDR3 sequence reads: CASSLARDRGMNEQYF. Written as DNA, the CDR3 is TGTGCCAGCAGCTTAGCGAGAGACAGGGGAATGAACGAGCAGTACTTC.